This T cell receptor (beta chain) came from a study of T-cell reconstitution after alpha-beta-depleted transplantation in children (dated by TCRdb to about 2016). Describing the broader study: The study quantitatively tracked T-cell immune reconstitution after TCRalphabeta/CD19-depleted allogeneic hematopoietic cell transplantation in children using TCR repertoire profiling. The investigation overall reported the following: In some patients, the high TCRbeta diversity seen at day 60 was put down to recipient T cells and intrathymic progenitors that had survived conditioning. Apparently early alphabetaT-cell count recovery about two months after transplant reportedly relied on only several hundred rapidly expanded clones derived from non-depleted graft cells. Hyperexpanded clone frequencies declined over subsequent months; after one year, T-cell counts and TCRbeta diversity were mostly attributed to newly produced T cells.

The intended sense of this specimen's time point label: day 60 (about 2 months) after transplantation. The intended sense of this specimen's treatment or condition label: allogeneic hematopoietic cell transplantation with graft depleted of TCRalphabeta T cells and CD19 B cells. The transplant recipients were children given TCRalphabeta/CD19-depleted allogeneic hematopoietic cell grafts. Libraries were built with PCR. The instrument was an Illumina HiSeq 2500. To normalize quantification of the TCRbeta repertoire, the TCR libraries were built with molecular barcoding that relied on unique molecular identifiers. The raw public data were reprocessed by TCRdb itself: fastp quality trimming at Q25, MiXCR clonotype calling, in-frame beta chains only. Rows are unified per CDR3 protein, each entry keeping the most common DNA and genes. This sample lists more than 85,000 distinct CDR3 sequences; around 6% were detected once. The top ten clones comprise 5.5% to 6.5% of the sample.

Per the germline V gene, SGHTA is the CDR1 and FQGTGA is the CDR2. Taken from cysteine to phenylalanine, the CDR3 has 13 residues. The DNA shown is the 39-base CDR3, in frame from base 1. Cut back by 4 bases and 5 bases, the V and J ends lie 9 bases apart. A remark on this clonotype: It has no known antigen specificity. No much larger clone is present one base from it, and per-base qualities are unavailable.

The receptor was isolated from a female patient aged 2 to 10 who had a stem cell transplant for Fanconi anemia, so the T cells may come from the graft donor. The specimen was PBMCs, mostly from graft donor cells, collected 60 days after TCRalphabeta/CD19-depleted stem cell transplant. The V and J segments used are TRBV7-3 and TRBJ2-1, with the D gene call left open. The CDR3 amino acid sequence is: CASSSDRNNEQFF. The nucleotide sequence reads as follows: TGTGCCAGCAGCTCCGACCGCAACAATGAGCAGTTCTTC.